The clone carrying this T cell receptor beta chain was detected only a few times. With 6 bases clipped from V and 5 bases from J, the junction kept 11 bases outside the gene matches. Germline lookup yields CDR1 SQVTM and CDR2 ANQGSEA. The CDR3 covers 15 residues. This sample is drawn from a study of blood T cell repertoires in COVID-19. As for the study in general: From the United States, Italy and Spain came samples of acute and convalescent COVID-19. T cells, B-cell-depleted T cells, or PBMCs provided the cDNA or gDNA that served as material.

In the study's own analysis: Estimation of nucleated cell counts relied on the amplification of reference gene primers. TCRdb's copy holds only in-frame clones and misses some; the assay was immunoSEQ multiplex PCR. V and J calls and clone size are as listed in that table; D and trimming were resolved from the DNA. The sample lists around 93,000 clones, 60% to 85% occurring once. This sequence originates from a woman of 80 years or more with acute or convalescent COVID-19. J is TRBJ2-3 and V is TRBV29-1; 10 bases align to TRBD1. The sample taken for sequencing was peripheral blood. CDR3 region: CSVGQGEYRGDTQYF. CDR3 coding DNA: TGCAGCGTCGGACAGGGGGAATATAGAGGAGATACGCAGTATTTT.